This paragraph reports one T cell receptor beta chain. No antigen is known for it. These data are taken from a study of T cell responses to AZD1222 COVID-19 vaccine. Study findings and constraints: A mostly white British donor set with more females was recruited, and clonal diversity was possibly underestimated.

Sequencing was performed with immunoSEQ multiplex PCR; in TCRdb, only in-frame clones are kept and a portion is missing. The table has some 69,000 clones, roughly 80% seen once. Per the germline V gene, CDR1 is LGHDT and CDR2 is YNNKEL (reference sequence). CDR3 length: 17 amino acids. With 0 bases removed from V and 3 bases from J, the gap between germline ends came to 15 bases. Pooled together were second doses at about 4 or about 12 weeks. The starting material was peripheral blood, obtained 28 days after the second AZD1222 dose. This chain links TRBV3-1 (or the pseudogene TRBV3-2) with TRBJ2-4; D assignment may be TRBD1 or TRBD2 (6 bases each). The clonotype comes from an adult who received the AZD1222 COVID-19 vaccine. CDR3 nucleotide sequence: TGTGCCAGCAGCCAAGACTCGGGGGCAGGGTACAAAAACATTCAGTACTTC. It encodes CASSQDSGAGYKNIQYF.